The present entry profiles one TCR beta chain with its context. Between the trimmed V and J ends, which lost 11 bases and 5 bases, there was a span of 15 bases. The V gene's germline CDR1 is MDHEN and CDR2 SYDVKM. The CDR3 consists of 12 residues. The entry originates in a study of Ad26.COV2.S vaccination and SARS-CoV-2 variants. Treatment indicated: approximately 18 received Ad26.COV2.S at low or high dose, single or two shots; about 5 received placebo; per-sample allocation not given. Sample collection was performed on day 63 after the first vaccine or placebo injection. In Boston, an adult donor aged 18-55 years took part. Only in-frame clones appear in the TCRdb table, and some are missing; sequencing was by immunoSEQ multiplex PCR. This sample has around 300,000 clones, with 85% to 90% found just once.

This chain uses TRBV28 with TRBJ1-1; D might be TRBD1 (5 bases). This sequence was found in a person between 18 and 59 years old who received the Ad26.COV2.S COVID-19 vaccine or a placebo. Source: peripheral blood, taken in a trial of Ad26.COV2.S vaccine versus placebo. This chain's CDR3 is CAGGGGLTEAFF. The CDR3 coding sequence is TGTGCCGGGGGGGGTGGCTTGACTGAAGCTTTCTTT.